This entry lists 27 T cell receptor beta chains sequenced from one sample in a study of blood T cell repertoires in COVID-19 (dated by TCRdb to about 2020). Library preparation employed the immunoSEQ multiplex PCR assay. In its TCRdb copy, this immuneACCESS table keeps in-frame sequences only and misses some clones. Where compared with another copy, unresolved V genes explain less than half of these, and the others have no known cause. For this sample the table gives about 75,000 clones, of which 79% were detected only once. The ten largest make up 5.4% of the sample. Sequencing input: peripheral blood. Receptors originate from a woman over 75 with active or convalescent COVID-19.

This clone was seen more than once but under ten times. J is TRBJ2-3 and V is TRBV29-1, with TRBD1 as a possible D gene (5 bases). Germline V CDR1 and CDR2: SQVTM, ANQGSEA. V was shortened by 2 bases and J by 10 bases, with 10 bases between the two germline ends. The CDR3 covers 11 residues. The CDR3 bases are TGCAGCGTTGAACGGTCAGGGTCGCAGTATTTT. This translates into CSVERSGSQYF.

CDR3 residues: CAVRDGTGQAPPHF. The CDR3, as DNA: TGTGCCGTCCGGGACGGGACAGGTCAGGCGCCTCCCCACTTT. V gene TRBV6-5 combines with J gene TRBJ1-6; 8 bases match TRBD1. Germline CDR1 MNHEY, CDR2 SVGAGI. There are 14 residues in the CDR3. V was clipped by 11 bases and J by 18 bases; unmatched bases: 21.

This clone has just one count. The genes are TRBV6-2 or TRBV6-3 and TRBJ2-3; 13 bases are shared with TRBD2. The CDR3 is 17 residues long. V was pared by 2 bases and J by 3 bases, with 5 bases of the junction left unmatched. Germline V lookup: CDR1 MNHEY, CDR2 SVGEGT. CDR3 sequence (DNA): TGTGCCAGCAGTTACGGACTAGCGGGAGTCCGAACAGATACGCAGTATTTT. Amino acid sequence: CASSYGLAGVRTDTQYF.

This chain joins TRBV15 and TRBJ2-7, with 9 bases fitting TRBD2. J lost 4 bases, V lost 4 bases, and 8 bases had no gene match. Per germline, CDR1 LNHNV and CDR2 YYDKDF (reference sequence). The length of the CDR3 is 15 residues. The CDR3: CATSMAGGTVYEQYF. DNA of the CDR3: TGTGCCACCAGCATGGCGGGAGGGACAGTATACGAGCAGTACTTC.

The chain carries TRBV7-2 and TRBJ2-7, with D perhaps TRBD2 (6 bases). CDR3 length equals 15 residues. The V end was cut by 1 base, the J end by 3 bases, with 13 bases between. Germline lookup yields CDR1 SGHTA and CDR2 FQGNSA. CDR3 coding DNA: TGTGCCAGCAGCTTAGATGGAGCGGGCCACTACGAGCAGTACTTC. Amino acid sequence: CASSLDGAGHYEQYF.

The V and J genes are TRBV3-1 (or the pseudogene TRBV3-2) and TRBJ2-1, with 9 nucleotides matching TRBD2. With 5 bases clipped from V and 2 bases from J, the junction kept 13 bases outside the gene matches. CDR3 length: 18 residues. Germline CDR1 LGHDT, CDR2 YNNKEL (reference sequence). The DNA for the CDR3 is TGTGCCAGCAGCGCAGCTTACGTCGGGACTAGCCCCTACAATGAGCAGTTCTTC. Encoded protein: CASSAAYVGTSPYNEQFF.

The chain carries TRBV7-9 and TRBJ2-1; D possibly corresponds to TRBD2 (7 bases). Trimming removed 5 bases at V and 4 bases at J, with 18 bases between. The germline V gene encodes CDR1 SEHNR and CDR2 FQNEAQ (reference sequence). This CDR3 comprises 16 residues. CDR3 in amino acids: CASSLGGRTVYNEQFF. The CDR3 DNA follows: TGTGCCAGCAGCCTCGGGGGGCGGACAGTATACAATGAGCAGTTCTTC.

The chain has TRBV19 and TRBJ2-4; 8 nucleotides align to TRBD1. Per germline, CDR1 LNHDA and CDR2 SQIVND (reference sequence). V lost 9 bases to trimming and J lost 8 bases; unmatched junction nucleotides: 9. The CDR3 totals 13 residues. This CDR3 reads CASDNQGADIQYF. In DNA form, the CDR3 reads TGTGCCAGCGACAACCAGGGGGCGGACATTCAGTACTTC.

The V and J genes are TRBV7-9 and TRBJ2-2; tentative D call: TRBD2 (7 bases). Trimming shortened V by 3 bases and J by 5 bases, and 16 bases separated the two germline ends. The V gene's germline CDR1 is SEHNR and CDR2 FQNEAQ (reference sequence). The CDR3 runs to 16 residues. CDR3 in amino acids: CASSFRGGRWTGELFF. The CDR3 DNA reads as TGTGCCAGCAGCTTTAGGGGGGGCCGATGGACCGGGGAGCTGTTTTTT. Based on the CDR3 plus reference TRBV7-9 and TRBJ2-2, the full variable domain is DTGVSQNPRHKITKRGQNVTFRCDPISEHNRLYWYRQTLGQGPEFLTYFQNEAQLEKSRLLSDRFSAERPKGSFSTLEIQRTEQGDSAMYLCASSFRGGRWTGELFFGEGSRLTVL.

The chain combines TRBV4-3 with TRBJ1-1, with a possible D match to TRBD1 (5 bases). The CDR3 spans 15 residues. V was cut by 6 bases and J by 5 bases, with 19 bases left in between. The germline V gene has CDR1 LGHNA and CDR2 YSLEER. The CDR3 bases are TGCGCCAGCAGACGCGACCTTTCAGGGCGAACTGAAGCTTTCTTT. Protein sequence: CASRRDLSGRTEAFF.

This clone occurred a few times. V usage is TRBV4-1 and J usage is TRBJ2-7, with D possibly being TRBD2 (6 bases). Germline V gene lookup returns CDR1 MGHRA and CDR2 YSYEKL. The CDR3 contains 12 residues. Trimming left V 4 bases short and J 7 bases short, with 11 bases between. The CDR3 is CASSPPRGEQYF. The CDR3, as DNA: TGCGCCAGCAGCCCCCCCCGGGGGGAGCAGTACTTC.

This clone was found once. The J gene is TRBJ1-4, the V gene TRBV9; D uncertain. Germline CDR1 is SGDLS and CDR2 is YYNGEE. This CDR3 is built from 16 residues. Trimming took 7 bases from V and 0 from J, leaving 16 bases between them. CDR3 protein: CASGGGSYATNEKLFF. For the CDR3, the DNA is TGTGCCAGCGGCGGCGGGTCCTATGCAACTAATGAAAAACTGTTTTTT.

V is TRBV6-5 and J is TRBJ2-1, with 8 bases identical to TRBD1. The germline V gene has CDR1 MNHEY and CDR2 SVGAGI. The CDR3 is 15 residues long. The ends lost 7 bases at V and 4 bases at J; junction bases unmatched: 9. CDR3 DNA sequence: TGTGCCAGCAACCCGGACAGGGTTCTTTACAATGAGCAGTTCTTC. It codes for CASNPDRVLYNEQFF.

J is TRBJ2-1 and V is TRBV7-9, with D hard to call. Trimming shortened V by 1 base and J by 5 bases, and 6 bases separated the two germline ends. The CDR3 spans 13 residues. Germline assignment: CDR1 SEHNR and CDR2 FQNEAQ (reference sequence). This chain's CDR3 is CASSLVVNNEQFF. CDR3 DNA: TGTGCCAGCAGCTTAGTAGTAAACAATGAGCAGTTCTTC. Looking up the rest from reference TRBV7-9 and TRBJ2-1 gives the full variable domain: DTGVSQNPRHKITKRGQNVTFRCDPISEHNRLYWYRQTLGQGPEFLTYFQNEAQLEKSRLLSDRFSAERPKGSFSTLEIQRTEQGDSAMYLCASSLVVNNEQFFGPGTRLTVL.

V and J are TRBV7-2 and TRBJ2-7, with D perhaps matching TRBD1 (6 bases). Trimming cost V 4 bases and J 3 bases, with 16 bases left between them. Germline V gives CDR1 SGHTA, CDR2 FQGNSA. The CDR3 extends over 15 amino acids. The CDR3 region is CASSSDRLRLYEQYF. DNA of the CDR3: TGTGCCAGCAGCTCCGACAGGCTTAGGCTCTACGAGCAGTACTTC.

The V call is TRBV25-1, the J call TRBJ2-1; D perhaps matches TRBD1 (5 bases). The V end was cut by 7 bases, the J end by 4 bases, with 14 bases between. The CDR3 is made up of 14 amino acids. Per the germline V gene, CDR1 is MGHDK and CDR2 is SYGVNS. CDR3 nucleotide sequence: TGTGCCAGCATAGGAACAGGCGCATACAATGAGCAGTTCTTC. Translated, it gives CASIGTGAYNEQFF. Full variable domain (missing parts from reference TRBV25-1 and TRBJ2-1): EADIYQTPRYLVIGTGKKITLECSQTMGHDKMYWYQQDPGMELHLIHYSYGVNSTEKGDLSSESTVSRIRTEHFPLTLESARPSHTSQYLCASIGTGAYNEQFFGPGTRLTVL.

The CDR3: CASSLSGSLYEQYF. The CDR3 nucleotides read TGTGCCAGCAGCTTATCGGGGTCCCTATACGAGCAGTACTTC. The V gene is TRBV11-2, the J gene TRBJ2-7, with D possibly matching TRBD2 (5 bases). V was trimmed by 2 bases and J by 4 bases, leaving 12 bases between them. The CDR3 is made up of 14 amino acids. Germline-derived CDR1 and CDR2 are SGHAT and FQNNGV.

The rearrangement joins TRBV4-2 to TRBJ1-4; D call uncertain. The germline V gene encodes CDR1 LGHNA and CDR2 YNFKEQ. This CDR3 contains 11 residues. V was clipped by 1 base and J by 15 bases, with 9 bases between them. This chain's CDR3 is CASSQGRILFF. The CDR3 DNA sequence: TGTGCCAGCAGCCAAGGCAGGATTTTGTTTTTT.

V gene TRBV18 combines with J gene TRBJ2-1; 10 nucleotides agree with TRBD2. With 6 bases clipped from V and 2 bases from J, the junction kept 10 bases outside the gene matches. This CDR3 has 17 amino acids. The germline gives CDR1 KGHSH, CDR2 LQKENI. CDR3 sequence reads: CASSPGLAVSAYNEQFF. The CDR3 DNA follows: TGTGCCAGCTCTCCCGGACTAGCGGTTAGCGCCTACAATGAGCAGTTCTTC.

The chain couples TRBV7-8 to TRBJ1-1, with D uncertain. Trimming removed 1 base from V and 8 bases from J, with 11 bases in between. The CDR3 loop spans 13 amino acids. Germline lookup yields CDR1 SGHVS and CDR2 FQNEAQ. This CDR3 reads CASSLVHGLEAFF. In DNA form, the CDR3 reads TGTGCCAGCAGCTTAGTTCACGGACTCGAAGCTTTCTTT.

Here the CDR3 reads CASSLRGSDRAVYEQYF. Here the CDR3 DNA reads TGCGCCAGCAGCTTAAGAGGCTCGGACAGGGCAGTCTACGAGCAGTACTTC. This chain joins TRBV5-1 and TRBJ2-7, with 8 bases aligning to TRBD1. CDR3 size: 17 residues. CDR1 is SGHRS and CDR2 is YFSETQ in the germline V gene. With V trimmed by 2 bases and J by 3 bases, 13 bases remained unmatched. Full variable domain (rest looked up from reference TRBV5-1 and TRBJ2-7): KAGVTQTPRYLIKTRGQQVTLSCSPISGHRSVSWYQQTPGQGLQFLFEYFSETQRNKGNFPGRFSGRQFSNSRSEMNVSTLELGDSALYLCASSLRGSDRAVYEQYFGPGTRLTVT.

The J gene is TRBJ1-1, the V gene TRBV7-2; 7 nucleotides match TRBD1. The ends lost 6 bases at V and 8 bases at J; junction bases unmatched: 12. The CDR3 is 14 residues long. Germline-derived CDR1 and CDR2 are SGHTA and FQGNSA. The chain's CDR3 is CASSVNRGRVEAFF. For the CDR3, the DNA is TGTGCCAGCAGTGTGAACAGGGGAAGGGTGGAAGCTTTCTTT.

The chain carries TRBV27 and TRBJ1-4, with 7 nucleotides matching TRBD1. In germline, CDR1 is MNHEY, CDR2 SMNVEV (reference sequence). The CDR3 is 11 residues long. J gave up 7 bases and V 8 bases, and 1 base lay outside the gene matches. CDR3: CASPGGEKLFF. CDR3 in DNA: TGTGCCAGCCCAGGGGGTGAAAAACTGTTTTTT.

This clone was counted a single time. The rearrangement links TRBV18 to TRBJ1-5; TRBD1 aligns across 7 bases. The CDR3 runs 15 residues. The germline V gene encodes CDR1 KGHSH and CDR2 LQKENI. V lost 5 bases, J lost 3 bases, and 7 bases stayed unmatched. The CDR3 sequence: CASSKGGQVNQPQHF. The CDR3 coding sequence is TGTGCCAGCTCAAAGGGAGGACAGGTCAATCAGCCCCAGCATTTT.

The chain has TRBV7-9 and TRBJ2-1, with 13 bases fitting TRBD2. CDR1 is SEHNR, CDR2 FQNEAQ, per germline (reference sequence). V trimming: 6 bases; J trimming: 9 bases; junction bases outside the gene matches: 8. This CDR3 contains 15 residues. The CDR3: CASSSTSGRALEQFF. In nucleotides, the CDR3 is TGTGCCAGCAGTTCCACTAGCGGGAGGGCCCTTGAGCAGTTCTTC.

V and J are TRBV10-3 and TRBJ1-5; D is ambiguous. Trimming removed 1 base at V and 0 bases at J, with 7 bases between. Germline loops: CDR1 ENHRY, CDR2 SYGVKD. This CDR3 is built from 15 residues. For the CDR3, the DNA is TGTGCCATCAGTGAGTACCTAGATAGCAATCAGCCCCAGCATTTT. Amino acid sequence: CAISEYLDSNQPQHF.

The rearrangement links TRBV7-2 to TRBJ1-2, with D possibly matching TRBD1 (6 bases). Germline CDR1 and CDR2: SGHTA and FQGNSA. Trimming removed 6 bases from V and 8 bases from J, with 19 bases in between. The CDR3 runs to 14 residues. CDR3 sequence reads: CASRLPGVYFGYTF. As DNA, the CDR3 is TGTGCCAGCAGACTCCCAGGGGTATACTTCGGCTACACCTTC.